These T cell receptor beta chains were read from a single sample in a study of blood T cells in healthy people across ages. One entry per CDR3 protein, called by TCRdb with MiXCR from the 5' RACE reads. The sample has around 1,600,000 distinct CDR3 sequences; approximately 43% are singletons. The sample was blood. These receptors came from a woman aged 18-35 years in good health. Both conserved end residues are part of each CDR3. D genes are given only for firm matches. Only part of the rows carry a size: once, few, many, or a class if the clone is expanded.

v_call,j_call,d_call,clone_size,cdr3_nt,cdr3_aa
TRBV7-2,TRBJ2-1,TRBD2,few,TGTGCCAGCAGATTTAGCGGGGCCGCGTATTACAATGAGCAGTTCTTC,CASRFSGAAYYNEQFF
TRBV29-1,TRBJ2-7,NA,NA,TGCAGCGTTCAAGGGGGGGTAGTTGAGCAGTACTTC,CSVQGGVVEQYF
TRBV5-4,TRBJ2-1,NA,NA,TGTGCCAGCAGCCATCTGACGGTCACTCGCAATGAGCAGTTCTTC,CASSHLTVTRNEQFF
TRBV29-1,TRBJ1-1,NA,NA,TGCAGCGTTGTGGGGGGAAGGGAACAGACCAACACTGAAGCTTTCTTT,CSVVGGREQTNTEAFF
TRBV12-3/TRBV12-4,TRBJ2-4,TRBD1,NA,TGTGCCAGCAGTAAAATCAGGGGGCCCAAAAACATTCAGTACTTC,CASSKIRGPKNIQYF
TRBV10-3,TRBJ2-1,TRBD2,NA,TGTGCCATCAGCCTTAGCGGGGGATCCTACAATGAGCAGTTTTTC,CAISLSGGSYNEQFF
TRBV6-2/TRBV6-3,TRBJ2-5,TRBD2,NA,TGTGCCAGCAGTCCCGCCTTCAGCGGGAGGATGAGAGAGACCCAGTACTTC,CASSPAFSGRMRETQYF
TRBV7-2,TRBJ2-7,NA,NA,TGTGCCAGCAGCTTCTCGGAGGCGAGCTCCTACGAGCAGTACTTC,CASSFSEASSYEQYF
TRBV20-1,TRBJ2-7,TRBD2,NA,TGCAGTGCACCCCTTACTAGCGGGATTTCCTACAATGAGCAGTACTTC,CSAPLTSGISYNEQYF
TRBV7-3,TRBJ2-1,TRBD2,few,TGTGCCAGCAGCTTAGAGCCTCCGGGACTAGCGGGAGGAAAGGGTAATGAGCAGTTCTTC,CASSLEPPGLAGGKGNEQFF
TRBV6-4,TRBJ2-3,TRBD1,few,TGTGCCAGCAGTGCCGGGACAGGGGGATTTACGCAGTATTTT,CASSAGTGGFTQYF
TRBV9,TRBJ1-5,NA,few,TGTGCCAGCAGCGTAGGGATTAATCAGCCCCAGCATTTT,CASSVGINQPQHF
TRBV6-6,TRBJ2-7,NA,NA,TGTGCCAGTTCTACCACCCGGGGATACTACGAGCAGTACTTC,CASSTTRGYYEQYF
TRBV25-1,TRBJ2-3,TRBD2,NA,TGTGCCAGCAGTGAATTACGGAGCGGGGCCACAGATACGCAGTATTTT,CASSELRSGATDTQYF